These 27 T cell receptor beta chains share one sample of origin, sequenced in a study of cytomegalovirus exposure and HLA in healthy donors. Vbeta (60) and Jbeta (13) primers were used in the PCR. Measured with immunoSEQ multiplex PCR; TCRdb has only the in-frame clones, and not every one. Among under 75,000 clones listed, around 69% were seen once. Sequences were obtained from PBMCs. The receptors derive from a human donor in good health.

V and J are TRBV18 and TRBJ2-1; TRBD2 is a possible D gene (5 bases). This CDR3 comprises 13 residues. In germline, CDR1 is KGHSH, CDR2 LQKENI. V lost 2 bases and J 8 bases, leaving 10 bases between the germline ends. CDR3 sequence reads: CASSPSLEDEQFF. CDR3 nucleotides: TGTGCCAGCTCACCATCCCTGGAGGATGAGCAGTTCTTC.

This clone was seen a few times. The chain carries TRBV5-1 and TRBJ1-1, with a weak D call TRBD1 (6 bases). This CDR3 is built from 13 residues. The germline V gene encodes CDR1 SGHRS and CDR2 YFSETQ. Trimming removed 4 bases at V and 4 bases at J, with 11 bases between. The CDR3, as DNA: TGCGCCAGCAGCCAAACAGGGAGCACTGAAGCTTTCTTT. This gives the protein CASSQTGSTEAFF.

The rearrangement links TRBV19 to TRBJ1-4; 9 nucleotides line up with TRBD1. CDR3 size: 15 residues. Germline assignment: CDR1 LNHDA and CDR2 SQIVND (reference sequence). Losses at the gene ends were 5 bases for V and 6 bases for J; bases not matched to a gene: 7. CDR3 bases: TGTGCCAGTAGTCTTCGGACAGGGGATTATGAAAAACTGTTTTTT. The encoded protein is CASSLRTGDYEKLFF. The entire variable domain, with the rest obtained from reference TRBV19 and TRBJ1-4, is as follows: DGGITQSPKYLFRKEGQNVTLSCEQNLNHDAMYWYRQDPGQGLRLIYYSQIVNDFQKGDIAEGYSVSREKKESFPLTVTSAQKNPTAFYLCASSLRTGDYEKLFFGSGTQLSVL.

The chain links TRBV5-4 to TRBJ1-2; unclear D gene. Germline V gives CDR1 SGHNT, CDR2 YYREEE (reference sequence). V was clipped by 0 bases and J by 6 bases, with 6 bases between them. The CDR3 has 12 amino acids. CDR3 region: CASSLVGHGYTF. Written as DNA, the CDR3 is TGTGCCAGCAGCTTGGTTGGGCATGGCTACACCTTC.

This rearrangement joins TRBV11-2 to TRBJ2-2; TRBD1 agrees at 9 bases. The germline CDR1 and CDR2 sequences are SGHAT and FQNNGV. CDR3 length: 15 residues. The junction had 1 base not matched to a gene; V was cut back by 2 bases and J by 3 bases. The chain's CDR3 is CASSLRDRDTGELFF. CDR3 coding DNA: TGTGCCAGCAGCTTAAGGGACAGGGACACCGGGGAGCTGTTTTTT.

The genes are TRBV29-1 and TRBJ1-2, with a possible D match to TRBD1 (5 bases). V lost 1 base, J lost 0 bases, and 18 bases lay in between. The CDR3 extends over 17 amino acids. From germline, CDR1 is SQVTM and CDR2 ANQGSEA. The CDR3, as DNA: TGCAGCGTTGAAGGGTTGCTGGGTACAGGAGCTAACTATGGCTACACCTTC. Encoded protein: CSVEGLLGTGANYGYTF. The whole variable domain, filled in from reference TRBV29-1 and TRBJ1-2, reads SAVISQKPSRDICQRGTSLTIQCQVDSQVTMMFWYRQQPGQSLTLIATANQGSEATYESGFVIDKFPISRPNLTFSTLTVSNMSPEDSSIYLCSVEGLLGTGANYGYTFGSGTRLTVV.

This chain links TRBV7-9 with TRBJ2-5; TRBD1 aligns across 7 bases. Per the germline V gene, CDR1 is SEHNR and CDR2 is FQNEAQ (reference sequence). The length of the CDR3 is 16 residues. V lost 10 bases, J lost 0 bases, and 14 bases stayed unmatched. CDR3 protein: CATSAGDSPYQETQYF. In DNA form, the CDR3 reads TGTGCCACCTCAGCTGGGGACAGCCCGTACCAAGAGACCCAGTACTTC.

The table lists this clone with a few counts. The chain employs TRBV5-1 and TRBJ2-1, with D maybe TRBD2 (7 bases). The CDR3 runs to 15 residues. In germline, CDR1 is SGHRS, CDR2 YFSETQ. Trimming removed 1 base from V and 6 bases from J, with 14 bases in between. CDR3 sequence (DNA): TGCGCCAGCAGCTTGAGTGCGGGGGCGGGCAATGAGCAGTTCTTC. Its protein is CASSLSAGAGNEQFF.

The chain uses TRBV6-5 and TRBJ2-7; tentative D call: TRBD2 (5 bases). Germline assignment: CDR1 MNHEY and CDR2 SVGAGI. The CDR3 loop spans 13 amino acids. Trimming pared 5 bases from V and 0 bases from J, leaving 8 bases between. As DNA, the CDR3 is TGTGCCAGCAGTCGAGAGGGCTCCTACGAGCAGTACTTC. It encodes CASSREGSYEQYF.

This clone showed up just a few times. J is TRBJ1-2 and V is TRBV27; maybe TRBD1 (5 bases). Trimming shortened V by 0 bases and J by 0 bases, and 11 bases separated the two germline ends. The CDR3 runs 16 residues. Looked up from germline, CDR1 is MNHEY and CDR2 is SMNVEV (reference sequence). The CDR3 nucleotides are TGTGCCAGCAGTTTATCGTGGGGGGAAGCTAACTATGGCTACACCTTC. Translated: CASSLSWGEANYGYTF.

The V gene is TRBV30, the J gene TRBJ2-1; D remains ambiguous. Germline V lookup: CDR1 GTSNPN, CDR2 SVGIG (reference sequence). This CDR3 spans 16 amino acids. V lost 3 bases to trimming and J lost 2 bases, with 17 bases between them. Here the CDR3 DNA reads TGTGCCTGGAGGACCTCACCGGGTTCTCCCTACAATGAGCAGTTCTTC. Protein product: CAWRTSPGSPYNEQFF.

The gene calls are TRBV11-3 and TRBJ1-1, with no clear D. Germline V gives CDR1 SGHNT, CDR2 YENEEA. The length of the CDR3 is 15 residues. V dropped 1 base and J dropped 1 base, with 10 bases sitting between them. CDR3 residues: CASSLGGVGNTEAFF. CDR3 nucleotide sequence: TGTGCCAGCAGCTTAGGGGGAGTTGGGAACACTGAAGCTTTCTTT.

The sample holds a few counts of this clone. For the CDR3, the DNA is TGTGCCAGCAGCGTTTCAGCTCAGGACACAGATACGCAGTATTTT. Encoded protein: CASSVSAQDTDTQYF. The rearrangement links TRBV9 to TRBJ2-3; D uncertain. Deletions cut 2 bases from V and 2 bases from J, with 12 bases between. This CDR3 region has 15 residues. The germline gives CDR1 SGDLS, CDR2 YYNGEE.

J is TRBJ1-1 and V is TRBV5-6, with 9 bases that match TRBD1. With V trimmed by 6 bases and J by 1 base, 10 bases remained unmatched. The CDR3 consists of 16 residues. Germline V gene data show CDR1 as SGHDT and CDR2 as YYEEEE. CDR3: CASTFGTGYGNTEAFF. CDR3 coding DNA: TGTGCCAGCACCTTCGGGACAGGGTATGGGAACACTGAAGCTTTCTTT.

This sequence joins TRBV7-9 and TRBJ2-1; 9 bases map to TRBD1. This CDR3 spans 15 amino acids. V dropped 4 bases and J dropped 5; count of bases not matched to a gene: 6. Per germline, CDR1 SEHNR and CDR2 FQNEAQ (reference sequence). In nucleotides, the CDR3 is TGTGCCAGCAGCTCCCGGGACAGGGACCACAATGAGCAGTTCTTC. Translation: CASSSRDRDHNEQFF.

The rearrangement links TRBV27 to TRBJ2-7; D is unclear. Germline V gene lookup returns CDR1 MNHEY and CDR2 SMNVEV (reference sequence). Trimming stripped 5 bases from V and 0 bases from J, with 17 bases between. The CDR3 sequence is 16 residues long. The CDR3 region has the DNA TGTGCCAGCAGTAGAAGCTCCCCCCTTAGCTCCTACGAGCAGTACTTC. Amino acid sequence: CASSRSSPLSSYEQYF.

V gene TRBV5-6 combines with J gene TRBJ1-1, with a tentative D call TRBD1 (5 bases). Trimming took 4 bases from V and 7 from J, leaving 20 bases between them. The CDR3 contains 15 residues. CDR1 is SGHDT and CDR2 is YYEEEE in the germline V gene. Here the CDR3 DNA reads TGTGCCAGCAGCCCTGAAGCGGGGACCGGTGGTGAAGCTTTCTTT. Translating gives CASSPEAGTGGEAFF.

The chain recombines TRBV11-2 with TRBJ2-1; a weak D match, TRBD2 (6 bases). The CDR3 consists of 16 residues. CDR1 and CDR2 (germline): SGHAT, FQNNGV. V was clipped by 5 bases and J by 6 bases, with 20 bases between them. CDR3 in amino acids: CASSHNVGGSGNEQFF. The DNA of the CDR3 is TGTGCCAGCAGCCACAATGTGGGGGGATCGGGCAATGAGCAGTTCTTC.

This chain uses TRBV11-2 with TRBJ2-1; possibly TRBD1 for D (5 bases). CDR3 length: 14 amino acids. Germline V gives CDR1 SGHAT, CDR2 FQNNGV. Trimming cost V 4 bases and J 7 bases, with 14 bases left between them. For the CDR3, the DNA is TGTGCCAGCAGCTCTCCTCAGGGTCGGAATGAGCAGTTCTTC. Amino acids: CASSSPQGRNEQFF.

The rearrangement links TRBV5-1 to TRBJ1-5; 12 nucleotides align to TRBD1. The length of the CDR3 is 17 residues. CDR1 and CDR2 from the germline V gene are SGHRS and YFSETQ. Germline trimming cut 4 bases from V and 2 bases from J; bases unmatched to any gene: 7. The CDR3: CASSPGQGAPGNQPQHF. For the CDR3, the DNA is TGCGCCAGCAGCCCGGGACAGGGGGCTCCGGGCAATCAGCCCCAGCATTTT.

This chain uses TRBV4-1 with TRBJ2-7, with 10 bases identical to TRBD2. Per germline, CDR1 MGHRA and CDR2 YSYEKL. V was clipped by 1 base and J by 0 bases; unmatched bases: 9. CDR3 size: 18 residues. The CDR3 DNA reads as TGCGCCAGCAGCCAAGCTTCTAGCGGGAGAGTTAGCTCCTACGAGCAGTACTTC. It encodes CASSQASSGRVSSYEQYF.

This clone was counted once. V is TRBV20-1 and J is TRBJ2-7; D may be TRBD1 (5 bases). The CDR3 is 11 residues long. V shed 3 bases and J shed 3 bases, with 6 bases lying between them. The germline V gene encodes CDR1 DFQATT and CDR2 SNEGSKA (reference sequence). The DNA for the CDR3 is TGCAGTGCTAGGGACATCTACGAGCAGTACTTC. Translating gives CSARDIYEQYF.

This rearrangement joins TRBV4-1 to TRBJ2-5; D is undetermined. CDR3 length: 13 amino acids. V was pared by 4 bases and J by 2 bases, with 8 bases between. Germline CDR1 and CDR2: MGHRA and YSYEKL. The CDR3 bases are TGCGCCAGCAGCCCGACTGATCAAGAGACCCAGTACTTC. This codes for CASSPTDQETQYF.

This sequence joins TRBV7-2 and TRBJ1-4, with D hard to call. This CDR3 contains 15 residues. Germline values: CDR1 SGHTA, CDR2 FQGNSA. Trimming left V 5 bases short and J 0 bases short, with 10 bases between. The CDR3 reads CASSTDGTTNEKLFF. The CDR3 DNA is TGTGCCAGCAGCACCGACGGGACAACTAATGAAAAACTGTTTTTT.

This clone was detected a few times. The genes are TRBV9 and TRBJ1-6; TRBD1 aligns across 11 bases. The CDR3 is 15 residues long. From germline, CDR1 is SGDLS and CDR2 YYNGEE. J was trimmed by 7 bases and V by 4 bases; bases with no gene match: 4. Here the CDR3 reads CASSLRDRGNSPLHF. CDR3 in DNA: TGTGCCAGCAGCTTACGGGACAGGGGGAATTCACCCCTCCACTTT.

The gene calls are TRBV7-9 and TRBJ2-1, with 9 bases fitting TRBD1. The CDR3 contains 15 residues. V shed 5 bases and J 5 bases; nucleotides not matched to a gene: 7. Germline CDR1 reads SEHNR; CDR2 reads FQNEAQ (reference sequence). CDR3 loop: CASSLPGQGHNEQFF. The CDR3 nucleotides read TGTGCCAGCAGCCTGCCGGGACAGGGCCACAATGAGCAGTTCTTC.

This chain uses TRBV9 with TRBJ1-3; 8 nucleotides match TRBD1. The germline V gene encodes CDR1 SGDLS and CDR2 YYNGEE. The ends lost 0 bases at V and 2 bases at J; junction bases unmatched: 7. The CDR3 totals 17 residues. The CDR3 DNA is TGTGCCAGCAGCGTAGGAGGGGGCAGGGGGCCTGGAAACACCATATATTTT. As protein: CASSVGGGRGPGNTIYF.